This TCR beta chain was identified in a study of OX40 agonist ivuxolimab in advanced cancers. Whole-study context: Therapy given before enrollment (anti-PD-1, anti-PD-L1 or anti-CTLA-4) was allowed, and around 44% had some.

Exclusion applied to patients with autoimmune disease history or systemic immunosuppression. Study-wide points: The mean number of expanded clones was higher in CD8+ T cells than in CD4+. By week 6 at 0.1 to 3.0 mg/kg, blood CD4+ and CD8+ T cells had expanded clonally.

As for this clone: Its antigen remains unknown.

Data came from immunoSEQ multiplex PCR; TCRdb stores just in-frame clones and leaves some out. The table records tens of thousands of clones, 81% of them present only once. Looked up from germline, CDR1 is MDHEN and CDR2 is SYDVKM. V lost 5 bases, J lost 2 bases, and 6 bases stayed unmatched. This CDR3 has 15 amino acids. This rearrangement joins TRBV28 to TRBJ2-3; 8 nucleotides agree with TRBD1. The sample was CD4+ or CD8+ T cells sorted from blood, taken in a trial of the OX40 agonist ivuxolimab. The TCR was taken from an adult with an advanced solid tumor such as melanoma, head and neck, liver or kidney cancer. The CDR3, as DNA: TGTGCCAGCAGTCTCGGACAGGGATACACAGATACGCAGTATTTT. This sequence encodes CASSLGQGYTDTQYF. Supplemented by reference TRBV28 and TRBJ2-3, the full variable domain reads DVKVTQSSRYLVKRTGEKVFLECVQDMDHENMFWYRQDPGLGLRLIYFSYDVKMKEKGDIPEGYSVSREKKERFSLILESASTNQTSMYLCASSLGQGYTDTQYFGPGTRLTVL.